Below, one T cell receptor beta chain is given with its context. Its antigen is currently unknown. The V segment lost 6 bases and the J segment 4 bases; nucleotides outside the gene matches: 8. The CDR3 extends over 14 amino acids. Germline CDR1 reads SQVTM; CDR2 reads ANQGSEA. This sample stems from a study of cytomegalovirus exposure and HLA in healthy donors. Overall study context: Around 83% of around 400 genotyped donors fell in the Caucasian-associated ancestry cluster. Study-wide results and caveats: A likely sequencing artifact accounted for one observed cluster of highly shared sequence variants. A later analysis, which compared TCR beta chains of equal frequency, found the HLA-associated ones more clonally expanded.

PCR was performed using 60 Vbeta and 13 Jbeta primers. The repertoire was sequenced with immunoSEQ multiplex PCR; TCRdb's copy has only in-frame clones and lacks some. The repertoire consists of around 160,000 clones, with roughly 77% occurring once and the leading ten covering less than 5%. The receptor was isolated from a male donor in good health and CMV-seronegative. Input material: PBMCs. The rearrangement joins TRBV29-1 to TRBJ2-2; TRBD2 matches 7 bases. CDR3 in DNA: TGCAGCGTACGTAGCGGGCCCGCCACCGGGGAGCTGTTTTTT. Its protein is CSVRSGPATGELFF.